A selection of T cell receptor beta chains follows, all from one sample in a study of cytomegalovirus exposure and HLA in healthy donors. Method: immunoSEQ multiplex PCR; TCRdb's copy keeps in-frame clones and lacks some. The repertoire holds some 33,000 clones, about three fifths seen once, with about a fifth in the top ten. The specimen sequenced was PBMCs. Source of these receptors: a man aged 50 to 60 in good health and CMV-seropositive. CDR3s include the opening cysteine and the closing phenylalanine or tryptophan. A D gene is named only where the DNA matches it firmly. Clone sizes are given selectively: once, few, many, or a class where the clone is expanded.

V gene: TRBV18
clone size: .
D gene: .
J gene: TRBJ2-7
CDR3 protein: CASSSTQGHEQYF
CDR3 DNA: TGTGCCAGCTCATCGACACAGGGCCACGAGCAGTACTTC

V gene: TRBV5-4
clone size: .
D gene: .
J gene: TRBJ2-3
CDR3 protein: CASSLGTGGTDTQYF
CDR3 DNA: TGTGCCAGCAGCTTGGGAACGGGGGGCACAGATACGCAGTATTTT

V gene: TRBV19
clone size: .
D gene: .
J gene: TRBJ1-2
CDR3 protein: CASSIGRGLGGYTF
CDR3 DNA: TGTGCCAGTAGTATAGGCCGGGGTCTCGGTGGCTACACCTTC

V gene: TRBV18
clone size: .
D gene: .
J gene: TRBJ1-1
CDR3 protein: CASSLREGTEAFF
CDR3 DNA: TGTGCCAGCTCACTTAGGGAGGGCACTGAAGCTTTCTTT

V gene: TRBV9
clone size: .
D gene: TRBD1
J gene: TRBJ2-7
CDR3 protein: CASSVEQGAGEQYF
CDR3 DNA: TGTGCCAGCAGCGTAGAACAGGGGGCGGGGGAGCAGTACTTC

V gene: TRBV7-2
clone size: few
D gene: .
J gene: TRBJ1-1
CDR3 protein: CASSYMNTEAFF
CDR3 DNA: TGTGCCAGCAGCTACATGAACACTGAAGCTTTCTTT

V gene: TRBV4-1
clone size: few
D gene: TRBD2
J gene: TRBJ2-1
CDR3 protein: CASSQDAGLAGDNEQFF
CDR3 DNA: TGCGCCAGCAGCCAAGACGCGGGACTAGCGGGGGACAATGAGCAGTTCTTC

V gene: TRBV27
clone size: .
D gene: .
J gene: TRBJ1-1
CDR3 protein: CASSPSGGEAFF
CDR3 DNA: TGTGCCAGCAGTCCTTCGGGTGGTGAAGCTTTCTTT

V gene: TRBV5-1
clone size: few
D gene: .
J gene: TRBJ2-5
CDR3 protein: CASSLVGLTIQETQYF
CDR3 DNA: TGCGCCAGCAGCTTGGTAGGACTCACCATCCAAGAGACCCAGTACTTC

V gene: TRBV7-2
clone size: .
D gene: TRBD2
J gene: TRBJ2-7
CDR3 protein: CASSLVPSGAYEQYF
CDR3 DNA: TGTGCCAGCAGCTTAGTACCTAGCGGGGCCTACGAGCAGTACTTC

V gene: TRBV28
clone size: .
D gene: .
J gene: TRBJ2-3
CDR3 protein: CASSFVGADTQYF
CDR3 DNA: TGTGCCAGCAGTTTTGTCGGAGCAGATACGCAGTATTTT

V gene: TRBV29-1
clone size: .
D gene: .
J gene: TRBJ2-3
CDR3 protein: CSVSESTDTQYF
CDR3 DNA: TGCAGCGTCTCCGAGAGCACAGATACGCAGTATTTT

V gene: TRBV6-5
clone size: .
D gene: TRBD1
J gene: TRBJ1-1
CDR3 protein: CASSYSTGLTEAFF
CDR3 DNA: TGTGCCAGCAGTTACTCGACAGGGTTGACTGAAGCTTTCTTT

V gene: TRBV5-6
clone size: once
D gene: .
J gene: TRBJ1-3
CDR3 protein: CASSGGISSGNTIYF
CDR3 DNA: TGTGCCAGCAGCGGGGGGATCTCCTCTGGAAACACCATATATTTT

V gene: TRBV6-4
clone size: .
D gene: TRBD2
J gene: TRBJ2-3
CDR3 protein: CASSEKLAPTDTQYF
CDR3 DNA: TGTGCCAGCAGTGAAAAACTAGCGCCCACAGATACGCAGTATTTT

V gene: TRBV5-4
clone size: few
D gene: TRBD1
J gene: TRBJ1-1
CDR3 protein: CASRRDREDTEAFF
CDR3 DNA: TGTGCCAGCAGACGCGACAGGGAGGACACTGAAGCTTTCTTT

V gene: TRBV7-6
clone size: .
D gene: TRBD2
J gene: TRBJ2-3
CDR3 protein: CASSLGASGGDTQYF
CDR3 DNA: TGTGCCAGCAGCTTAGGGGCTAGCGGGGGGGATACGCAGTATTTT

V gene: TRBV14
clone size: .
D gene: TRBD2
J gene: TRBJ2-1
CDR3 protein: CASSQQAGGYNEQFF
CDR3 DNA: TGTGCCAGCAGCCAACAAGCGGGGGGTTACAATGAGCAGTTCTTC

V gene: TRBV27
clone size: .
D gene: TRBD1
J gene: TRBJ1-2
CDR3 protein: CASSGGYGYTF
CDR3 DNA: TGTGCCAGCTCAGGGGGCTATGGCTACACCTTC

V gene: TRBV5-1
clone size: .
D gene: .
J gene: TRBJ2-3
CDR3 protein: CASSGSTDTQYF
CDR3 DNA: TGCGCCAGCAGCGGGAGTACAGATACGCAGTATTTT

V gene: TRBV4-1
clone size: few
D gene: .
J gene: TRBJ2-3
CDR3 protein: CASSLEGFQDTQYF
CDR3 DNA: TGCGCCAGCAGCCTGGAGGGTTTTCAAGATACGCAGTATTTT

V gene: TRBV10-3
clone size: .
D gene: TRBD1
J gene: TRBJ2-1
CDR3 protein: CAGGTGGNEQFF
CDR3 DNA: TGTGCCGGGGGGACAGGGGGTAATGAGCAGTTCTTC

V gene: TRBV7-3
clone size: .
D gene: TRBD1
J gene: TRBJ2-7
CDR3 protein: CASSAGQGATQYF
CDR3 DNA: TGTGCCAGCAGCGCGGGACAGGGGGCCACACAGTACTTC

V gene: TRBV6-6
clone size: .
D gene: .
J gene: TRBJ2-7
CDR3 protein: CASSYGLFEYEQYF
CDR3 DNA: TGTGCCAGCAGTTACGGACTCTTTGAATACGAGCAGTACTTC

V gene: TRBV4-2
clone size: .
D gene: .
J gene: TRBJ1-2
CDR3 protein: CASSQEGANYGYTF
CDR3 DNA: TGTGCCAGCAGCCAAGAGGGGGCCAACTATGGCTACACCTTC

V gene: TRBV6-1
clone size: .
D gene: .
J gene: TRBJ1-4
CDR3 protein: CASKGGLNNEKLFF
CDR3 DNA: TGTGCCAGCAAGGGGGGGCTAAATAATGAAAAACTGTTTTTT

V gene: TRBV6-1
clone size: once
D gene: .
J gene: TRBJ1-1
CDR3 protein: CASSVLGGAEAFF
CDR3 DNA: TGTGCCAGCAGTGTCCTCGGGGGTGCTGAAGCTTTCTTT

V gene: TRBV29-1
clone size: once
D gene: TRBD2
J gene: TRBJ2-1
CDR3 protein: CSVEFLAGGTYNEQLF
CDR3 DNA: TGCAGCGTTGAATTTCTAGCGGGGGGAACCTACAATGAGCAGCTCTTC

V gene: TRBV5-1
clone size: .
D gene: .
J gene: TRBJ1-2
CDR3 protein: CASSLGAENYGYTF
CDR3 DNA: TGCGCCAGCAGCTTGGGGGCAGAAAACTATGGCTACACCTTC

V gene: TRBV30
clone size: .
D gene: TRBD2
J gene: TRBJ2-7
CDR3 protein: CAWSELAGIYEQYF
CDR3 DNA: TGTGCCTGGAGTGAACTAGCGGGGATCTACGAGCAGTACTTC

V gene: TRBV7-2
clone size: few
D gene: TRBD1
J gene: TRBJ2-7
CDR3 protein: CASSLATGPYEQYF
CDR3 DNA: TGTGCCAGCAGCTTAGCGACAGGGCCCTACGAGCAGTACTTC

V gene: TRBV7-9
clone size: .
D gene: .
J gene: TRBJ2-2
CDR3 protein: CASSLDPIDGELFF
CDR3 DNA: TGTGCCAGCAGCTTAGACCCTATTGACGGGGAGCTGTTTTTT

V gene: TRBV4-1
clone size: .
D gene: .
J gene: TRBJ1-6
CDR3 protein: CASSQVQVLSPLHF
CDR3 DNA: TGCGCCAGCAGCCAAGTTCAGGTCCTAAGTCCCCTCCACTTT

V gene: TRBV5-1
clone size: .
D gene: TRBD1
J gene: TRBJ2-1
CDR3 protein: CASRGQVNNEQFF
CDR3 DNA: TGCGCCAGCAGGGGACAGGTAAACAATGAGCAGTTCTTC

V gene: TRBV29-1
clone size: once
D gene: .
J gene: TRBJ1-3
CDR3 protein: CSARGSGNTIYF
CDR3 DNA: TGCAGCGCCAGGGGCTCTGGAAACACCATATATTTT

V gene: TRBV5-4
clone size: .
D gene: TRBD2
J gene: TRBJ2-1
CDR3 protein: CASSSLLAGGGSSYNEQFF
CDR3 DNA: TGTGCCAGCAGCTCTTTACTAGCGGGAGGGGGTAGTTCCTACAATGAGCAGTTCTTC

V gene: TRBV30
clone size: .
D gene: .
J gene: TRBJ2-5
CDR3 protein: CAWSTLQGGETQYF
CDR3 DNA: TGTGCCTGGAGTACATTACAGGGTGGGGAGACCCAGTACTTC

V gene: TRBV9
clone size: .
D gene: .
J gene: TRBJ1-3
CDR3 protein: CASSHGNSGNTIYF
CDR3 DNA: TGTGCCAGCAGCCACGGGAACTCTGGAAACACCATATATTTT

V gene: TRBV6-6
clone size: .
D gene: TRBD2
J gene: TRBJ2-7
CDR3 protein: CASSYSGLAGLGEQYF
CDR3 DNA: TGTGCCAGCAGTTACTCTGGGCTAGCGGGGTTAGGGGAGCAGTACTTC